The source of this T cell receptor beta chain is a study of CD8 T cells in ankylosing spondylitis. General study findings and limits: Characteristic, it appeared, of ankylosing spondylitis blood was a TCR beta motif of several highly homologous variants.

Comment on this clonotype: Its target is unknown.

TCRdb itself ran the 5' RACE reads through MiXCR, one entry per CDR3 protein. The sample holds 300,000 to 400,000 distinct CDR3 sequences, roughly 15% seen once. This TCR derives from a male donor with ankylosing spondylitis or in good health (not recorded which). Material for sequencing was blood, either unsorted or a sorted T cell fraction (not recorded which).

CDR3 in amino acids: CASSVDRAYYGYTF. The CDR3 nucleotides are TGCGCCAGCAGCGTGGACAGGGCCTACTATGGCTACACCTTC. J is TRBJ1-2 and V is TRBV5-1; TRBD1 matches 8 bases. With V trimmed by 4 bases and J by 3 bases, 5 bases remained unmatched. Germline CDR1 SGHRS, CDR2 YFSETQ. This CDR3 is built from 14 residues. The variable domain in full, completed from reference TRBV5-1 and TRBJ1-2, reads KAGVTQTPRYLIKTRGQQVTLSCSPISGHRSVSWYQQTPGQGLQFLFEYFSETQRNKGNFPGRFSGRQFSNSRSEMNVSTLELGDSALYLCASSVDRAYYGYTFGSGTRLTVV.